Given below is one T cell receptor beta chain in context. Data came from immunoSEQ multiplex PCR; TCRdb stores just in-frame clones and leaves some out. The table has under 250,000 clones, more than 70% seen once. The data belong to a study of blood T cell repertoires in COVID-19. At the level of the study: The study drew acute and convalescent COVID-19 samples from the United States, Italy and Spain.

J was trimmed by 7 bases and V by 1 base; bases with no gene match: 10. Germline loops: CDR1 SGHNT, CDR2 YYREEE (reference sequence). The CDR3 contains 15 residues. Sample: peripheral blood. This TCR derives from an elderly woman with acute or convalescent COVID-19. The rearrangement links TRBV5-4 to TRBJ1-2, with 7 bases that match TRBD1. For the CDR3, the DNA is TGTGCCAGCAGCTTGATACAGGGGAGAGGATCTGGCTACACCTTC. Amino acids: CASSLIQGRGSGYTF.